This TCR beta chain was identified in a study of T cells in Graves' hyperthyroidism and ophthalmopathy. The wider study: Staff took peripheral blood when the initial diagnosis was made, before any treatment began. Whole-study results and caveats: Peripheral blood also featured most of the thyroid clonotypes expanded above 0.001.

Notes on this clonotype: The antigen is not known.

V was cut by 6 bases and J by 2 bases, with 11 bases left in between. Germline V lookup: CDR1 DFQATT, CDR2 SNEGSKA (reference sequence). The CDR3 loop spans 13 amino acids. Ophthalmopathy cases met thresholds of Clinical Activity Score at least 3, NOSPECS grade at least 4 and duration under 3 months. The CDR3 regions of TCR beta were amplified from RNA transcripts. The HTBI set primed first-round TCR CDR3 RT-PCR. Via MiXCR, TCRdb re-called the multiplex PCR reads, giving one row per CDR3 protein. This table has approximately 620,000 distinct CDR3 sequences, about 16% appearing once. The chain uses TRBV20-1 and TRBJ2-1; tentatively, D is TRBD2 (6 bases). Specimen: blood. This clonotype was obtained from a woman in her thirties or forties with Graves' ophthalmopathy. In nucleotides, the CDR3 is TGCAGTGCCGTAGGAGGGACCTACAATGAGCAGTTCTTC. Encoded protein: CSAVGGTYNEQFF.